This T cell receptor (beta chain) was obtained from a study of human T cells and chemical hapten exposure. Germline values: CDR1 LNHDA, CDR2 SQIVND (reference sequence). V was clipped by 6 bases and J by 2 bases, with 9 bases between them. CDR3 length: 13 residues. As for time point: patch test 2, 6 weeks after DPC sensitization. Treatment in this sample: therapeutic diphenylcyclopropenone sensitization with weekly scalp DPC. One entry per CDR3 protein results from TCRdb running MiXCR on the RACE reads. The sample holds 84,000 or so distinct CDR3 sequences, 9.5% to 13% seen once. This clonotype has just a few counts.

Sequencing was performed on whole blood, taken in connection with sensitization to the hapten diphenylcyclopropenone (DPC). The chain uses TRBV19 and TRBJ2-3; D is ambiguous. The clonotype comes from a woman under 40 with alopecia areata. Some clones in this sample may be carry-over from other donors' samples. In DNA, the CDR3 is TGTGCCAGTAGGCCACCCGACACAGATACGCAGTATTTT. This gives the protein CASRPPDTDTQYF.